The clone carrying this T cell receptor beta chain occurred many times. The target antigen is unknown. TCRdb analysed the 5' RACE reads with MiXCR anew, one entry per CDR3 protein. The sample consists of about 100,000 distinct CDR3 sequences, approximately 4.4% of them appearing once. This CDR3 region has 13 residues. Between the trimmed V and J ends, which lost 7 bases and 2 bases, there was a span of 11 bases. Germline V gives CDR1 MDHEN, CDR2 SYDVKM. This entry belongs to a study of spatial heterogeneity in lung cancer. Study observations and caveats: Tumor mutation counts were tracked by expanded intratumoral alpha and beta TCR counts.

Time point denoted: sample taken at primary tumor resection. The sequence derives from a male donor with early-stage non-small cell lung cancer. The sample consisted of lung tumor tissue, taken at surgery. This rearrangement joins TRBV28 to TRBJ1-2; D is undetermined. The CDR3 DNA reads as TGTGCCAGCACTGCAGACGTAAACTATGGCTACACCTTC. It encodes CASTADVNYGYTF.